These 9 T cell receptor beta chains came from one sample sequenced in a study of blood T cells in healthy people across ages. With a J-beta primer mix and a sample-barcoded 5' primer, a second PCR ran 7 to 11 cycles. TCRdb ran MiXCR on the 5' RACE reads and lists one entry per CDR3 protein. The sample comprises hundreds of thousands of distinct CDR3 sequences, around 50% of which are singletons, and roughly 14% rests with the top ten. Sequenced: blood. Every receptor here comes from a woman older than 75 in good health.

This clonotype was observed at least ten times. The chain uses TRBV10-3 and TRBJ2-6; TRBD1 matches 11 bases. J lost 1 base, V lost 3 bases, and 11 bases had no gene match. Per germline, CDR1 ENHRY and CDR2 SYGVKD. This CDR3 has 20 amino acids. CDR3 loop: CAISEWGQGDVGSGANVLTF. The CDR3 region has the DNA TGTGCCATCAGTGAATGGGGACAGGGGGACGTTGGATCTGGGGCCAACGTCCTGACTTTC.

This clonotype was picked up one time. The chain recombines TRBV7-2 with TRBJ2-6, with D possibly TRBD2 on 6 matching bases. V was trimmed by 5 bases and J by 4 bases, leaving 12 bases between them. The CDR3 is 15 residues long. Germline V gene data show CDR1 as SGHTA and CDR2 as FQGNSA. CDR3 DNA: TGTGCCAGCAGCCTCCGGAGGGACGGGGCCAACGTCCTGACTTTC. Protein: CASSLRRDGANVLTF. Full variable domain (outside the CDR3, taken from reference TRBV7-2 and TRBJ2-6): GAGVSQSPSNKVTEKGKDVELRCDPISGHTALYWYRQSLGQGLEFLIYFQGNSAPDKSGLPSDRFSAERTGGSVSTLTIQRTQQEDSAVYLCASSLRRDGANVLTFGAGSRLTVL.

The table lists this clonotype with many counts. The gene calls are TRBV6-1 and TRBJ1-4, with D possibly matching TRBD1 (6 bases). With 7 bases removed from V and 8 bases from J, the gap between germline ends came to 20 bases. The germline CDR1 and CDR2 sequences are MNHNS and SASEGT. The CDR3 runs 15 residues. CDR3 in DNA: TGTGCCAGCAACGGGGGGGCAGGGGTACGAGAAAAACTGTTTTTT. It encodes CASNGGAGVREKLFF.

The chain is built from TRBV27 and TRBJ1-5; tentatively, D is TRBD1 (5 bases). The CDR3 covers 13 residues. Germline assignment: CDR1 MNHEY and CDR2 SMNVEV (reference sequence). V was pared by 4 bases and J by 4 bases, with 8 bases between. The DNA of the CDR3 is TGTGCCAGCAGTTGTGGGGGGAATCAGCCCCAGCATTTT. Its translation is CASSCGGNQPQHF.

Worth noting for this clonotype: This may arise from a read error, as a much more abundant clone is one base away. The CDR3 DNA reads TGTGCCAGCAGTTACTCAGGAGGGAGAGTGGGTGGGCAGTTCTTC. Translation gives CASSYSGGRVGGQFF. The chain couples TRBV6-2 or TRBV6-3 to TRBJ2-1, with D perhaps matching TRBD2 (6 bases). Trimming took off 0 bases at V and 12 bases at J, with 18 bases between the two ends. Germline V gives CDR1 MNHEY, CDR2 SVGEGT. The CDR3 covers 15 residues.

This clonotype has ten or more counts. The chain links TRBV7-2 to TRBJ2-3, with 8 bases fitting TRBD2. CDR3 length: 12 amino acids. The germline gives CDR1 SGHTA, CDR2 FQGNSA. V lost 5 bases, J lost 6 bases, and 1 base stayed unmatched. The CDR3 here is CASSKRGDTQYF. In DNA, the CDR3 is TGTGCCAGCAGCAAGCGGGGGGATACGCAGTATTTT. Full variable domain (outside the CDR3, taken from reference TRBV7-2 and TRBJ2-3): GAGVSQSPSNKVTEKGKDVELRCDPISGHTALYWYRQSLGQGLEFLIYFQGNSAPDKSGLPSDRFSAERTGGSVSTLTIQRTQQEDSAVYLCASSKRGDTQYFGPGTRLTVL.

CDR3 region: CASTPPGTVDEQFF. The CDR3 DNA follows: TGTGCCAGCACACCTCCGGGGACGGTTGATGAGCAGTTCTTC. The rearrangement uses TRBV6-6 and TRBJ2-1; D is tentatively TRBD1 or TRBD2 (5 bases each). The CDR3 extends over 14 amino acids. The V gene lost 7 bases and the J gene lost 8 bases, with 18 bases spanning the gap. In germline, CDR1 is MNHNY, CDR2 SVGAGI (reference sequence).

The rearrangement links TRBV30 to TRBJ1-2; 7 bases match TRBD1. The V gene's germline CDR1 is GTSNPN and CDR2 SVGIG (reference sequence). This CDR3 is built from 11 residues. The junction had 4 bases not matched to a gene; V was cut back by 5 bases and J by 7 bases. CDR3 nucleotide sequence: TGTGCCTGGGACGAGGGGGCTGGCTACACCTTC. Its protein product is CAWDEGAGYTF.

This clonotype was counted between two and nine times. V and J are TRBV7-2 and TRBJ2-1; 7 bases are shared with TRBD2. The CDR3 length is 17 residues. V was clipped by 3 bases and J by 2 bases; unmatched bases: 10. CDR1 is SGHTA, CDR2 FQGNSA, per germline. The CDR3 region is CASSFQSGGPPYNEQFF. The CDR3 DNA is TGTGCCAGCAGCTTTCAGTCGGGGGGTCCCCCCTACAATGAGCAGTTCTTC. The variable domain in full, with the rest retrieved from reference TRBV7-2 and TRBJ2-1, is GAGVSQSPSNKVTEKGKDVELRCDPISGHTALYWYRQSLGQGLEFLIYFQGNSAPDKSGLPSDRFSAERTGGSVSTLTIQRTQQEDSAVYLCASSFQSGGPPYNEQFFGPGTRLTVL.